These T cell receptor beta chains were read from a single sample in a study of low-dose radiotherapy and immunotherapy resistance in tumors. TCRdb re-analysed the reads in MiXCR, keeping a single row per CDR3 protein. The sample holds tens of thousands of distinct CDR3 sequences; 18% are singletons and the top ten take about 5.9%. Sample: PBMCs, taken before treatment. The receptors originated from a male donor with prostate cancer. Both conserved end residues are part of each CDR3. Each record gives: V gene, clone size, D gene, J gene, CDR3 protein, CDR3 DNA. A D gene is named only where the DNA matches it firmly. The size field is filled for only some rows; it gives once, few, many or a size class.

TRBV4-3	many	.	TRBJ2-2	CASSQVTRWTGELFF	TGCGCCAGCAGCCAAGTTACGAGGTGGACCGGGGAGCTGTTTTTT
TRBV6-2/TRBV6-3	.	TRBD2	TRBJ2-1	CASSEATAGLNNEQFF	TGTGCCAGCAGTGAAGCGACAGCGGGGTTAAACAATGAGCAGTTCTTC
TRBV30	many	TRBD2	TRBJ2-1	CAWSPQSRGVLIF	TGTGCCTGGAGTCCACAATCGCGGGGGGTTTTGATCTTC
TRBV5-6	many	TRBD1	TRBJ2-5	CASSSSGGYQETQYF	TGTGCCAGCAGCTCGTCAGGGGGCTACCAAGAGACCCAGTACTTC
TRBV9	many	.	TRBJ1-1	CASSVGPGPEAFF	TGTGCCAGCAGCGTCGGCCCCGGTCCTGAAGCTTTCTTT
TRBV29-1	many	.	TRBJ2-3	CSVPPNHWGRDTQYF	TGCAGCGTCCCCCCTAACCACTGGGGGAGGGATACGCAGTATTTT
TRBV28	.	.	TRBJ2-3	CASSSPSRGTDTQYF	TGTGCCAGCAGTTCCCCCTCCCGGGGCACAGATACGCAGTATTTT
TRBV6-2/TRBV6-3	few	.	TRBJ1-1	CASTSLGLGSNTEAFF	TGTGCCAGCACTAGCTTGGGATTGGGGTCGAACACTGAAGCTTTCTTT
TRBV6-2/TRBV6-3	many	.	TRBJ2-4	CASSEQAELAKNIQYF	TGTGCCAGCAGTGAACAGGCGGAGCTAGCCAAAAACATTCAGTACTTC
TRBV28	many	TRBD2	TRBJ2-1	CASSLRGGSNHEQFF	TGTGCCAGCAGTTTAAGGGGCGGGAGTAACCATGAGCAGTTCTTC
TRBV27	few	TRBD2	TRBJ2-3	CASRLLTSGPPDTQYF	TGTGCCAGCCGTTTACTGACTAGCGGCCCACCAGATACGCAGTATTTT
TRBV19	.	TRBD1	TRBJ2-7	CASSIEGTGSEQYF	TGTGCCAGTAGTATTGAAGGGACAGGCTCCGAGCAGTACTTC
TRBV4-3	few	TRBD2	TRBJ2-3	CASSQDFGGGAYSDTQYF	TGCGCCAGCAGCCAAGATTTCGGCGGGGGGGCCTATTCAGATACGCAGTATTTT
TRBV30	many	.	TRBJ2-6	CAWVRAGANVLTF	TGTGCCTGGGTCAGGGCTGGGGCCAACGTCCTGACTTTC
TRBV20-1	many	.	TRBJ2-4	CSARAGGWHYF	TGCAGTGCTAGGGCCGGGGGCTGGCACTACTTC
TRBV18	many	TRBD1	TRBJ1-6	CASSPPQGARSPLHF	TGTGCCAGCTCACCACCGCAGGGGGCCCGTTCACCCCTCCACTTT
TRBV6-6	many	.	TRBJ1-5	CASSLDNSNQPQHF	TGTGCCAGCAGCTTGGACAATAGCAATCAGCCCCAGCATTTT
TRBV19	many	TRBD2	TRBJ2-5	CASSTGTSGGETQYF	TGTGCCAGTAGTACCGGGACTAGCGGGGGAGAGACCCAGTACTTC
TRBV27	many	TRBD1	TRBJ2-2	CASSFTGVTGELFF	TGTGCCAGCAGTTTTACAGGGGTTACCGGGGAGCTGTTTTTT
TRBV7-9	many	TRBD1	TRBJ2-3	CASSLRDRLTDTQYF	TGTGCCAGCAGCTTACGGGACAGGCTCACAGATACGCAGTATTTT
TRBV12-3/TRBV12-4	many	.	TRBJ1-1	CASSLKTVAFF	TGTGCCAGCAGTTTGAAGACAGTGGCTTTCTTT
TRBV15	many	TRBD1	TRBJ2-7	CATSTSGGAVHEQYF	TGTGCCACCAGCACCTCAGGGGGCGCGGTCCACGAGCAGTACTTC
TRBV3-1	many	TRBD2	TRBJ2-7	CASSRPRLAVAYEQYF	TGTGCCAGCAGCCGCCCCCGACTAGCGGTGGCCTACGAGCAGTACTTC
TRBV7-2	many	TRBD1	TRBJ2-1	CASSLETGMQFF	TGTGCCAGCAGCTTAGAGACAGGGATGCAGTTCTTC
TRBV13	many	.	TRBJ2-3	CASSEDRASQYF	TGTGCCAGCAGCGAGGACCGGGCGTCGCAGTATTTT
TRBV7-9	many	.	TRBJ2-7	CASSDRTGDGYEQYF	TGTGCCAGCAGCGACAGGACCGGGGATGGATACGAGCAGTACTTC
TRBV29-1	.	.	TRBJ1-5	CSGGARNLDQPQHF	TGCAGTGGGGGGGCGCGAAATTTAGATCAGCCCCAGCATTTT
TRBV12-5	many	TRBD2	TRBJ2-1	CASGLPTSGSGPSSYNEQFF	TGTGCTAGTGGTTTGCCCACTAGCGGGAGTGGTCCTAGCTCCTACAATGAGCAGTTCTTC
TRBV7-3	.	.	TRBJ2-5	CASSSNDAGGETQYF	TGTGCCAGCAGCTCCAACGATGCTGGGGGGGAGACCCAGTACTTC
TRBV20-1	many	TRBD1	TRBJ2-5	CSARVRGTTTQETQYF	TGCAGTGCTAGAGTCAGGGGGACCACGACCCAAGAGACCCAGTACTTC
TRBV4-1	many	TRBD2	TRBJ2-1	CASSQDTGLVAMREQFF	TGCGCCAGCAGCCAAGATACGGGACTAGTGGCGATGAGGGAGCAGTTCTTC
TRBV7-2	many	TRBD1	TRBJ1-1	CASSPQGMNTEAFF	TGTGCCAGCAGCCCACAGGGGATGAACACTGAAGCTTTCTTT
TRBV5-4	many	TRBD2	TRBJ2-5	CASSYGLAAQETQYF	TGTGCCAGCAGCTACGGACTAGCGGCCCAAGAGACCCAGTACTTC
TRBV6-8	.	TRBD1	TRBJ1-2	CASSYIRTGGGYGLTF	TGTGCCAGCAGTTACATCCGGACAGGGGGCGGCTATGGCCTCACCTTC
TRBV19	.	TRBD2	TRBJ2-7	CASSTGLAETYEQYF	TGTGCCAGTAGTACCGGACTAGCGGAGACCTACGAGCAGTACTTC
TRBV3-1	many	.	TRBJ2-1	CASSQEHEQFF	TGTGCCAGCAGCCAAGAGCATGAGCAGTTCTTC
TRBV5-1	many	TRBD2	TRBJ2-1	CASSLVLAGNNEQFF	TGCGCCAGCAGCTTGGTTCTAGCGGGAAACAATGAGCAGTTCTTC
TRBV20-1	many	TRBD1	TRBJ2-2	CSATGTGGTGELFF	TGCAGTGCAACCGGGACAGGGGGCACCGGGGAGCTGTTTTTT
TRBV9	many	TRBD1	TRBJ2-2	CASSVGQGVSGELFF	TGTGCCAGCAGCGTCGGACAGGGAGTAAGCGGGGAGCTGTTTTTT
TRBV7-9	many	.	TRBJ2-2	CASSRMSPDTGELFF	TGTGCCAGCAGCCGTATGTCGCCCGACACCGGGGAGCTGTTTTTT
TRBV12-3/TRBV12-4	many	.	TRBJ2-3	CASSLRPNTDTQYF	TGTGCCAGCAGTTTGAGGCCTAACACAGATACGCAGTATTTT
TRBV28	many	.	TRBJ2-7	CASVPGHHSYEQYF	TGTGCCAGCGTCCCCGGCCACCACTCCTACGAGCAGTACTTC
TRBV19	many	.	TRBJ2-3	CASSMRPDTQYF	TGTGCCAGTAGTATGAGGCCCGATACGCAGTATTTT
TRBV7-3	.	.	TRBJ2-5	CASSLTRASETQYF	TGTGCCAGCAGCTTAACTAGAGCCTCGGAGACCCAGTACTTC
TRBV12-3/TRBV12-4	many	.	TRBJ2-3	CASSLKGRRASDTQYF	TGTGCCAGCAGTTTAAAAGGAAGGCGGGCGTCAGATACGCAGTATTTT
TRBV11-2	many	.	TRBJ1-4	CASSSRDSTNEKLFF	TGTGCCAGCAGCTCCAGGGATTCAACTAATGAAAAACTGTTTTTT
TRBV5-1	many	.	TRBJ2-1	CASTNIPGSYNEQFF	TGCGCCAGCACCAACATACCAGGCTCCTACAATGAGCAGTTCTTC
TRBV6-6	once	.	TRBJ2-7	CASSYSMDLGEQYF	TGTGCCAGCAGTTACTCGATGGACCTCGGGGAGCAGTACTTC